The 17 T cell receptor beta chains listed next were all sequenced from one sample in a study of blood T cell repertoires in COVID-19. Some clones are missing from TCRdb's copy, which holds only in-frame ones; the method was immunoSEQ multiplex PCR. The repertoire holds approximately 66,000 clones, with about 73% as singletons. The sample comprised peripheral blood. These TCRs come from a man aged 55 to 70 with acute or convalescent COVID-19.

The rearrangement joins TRBV7-8 to TRBJ2-3; a possible D gene is TRBD1 (5 bases). CDR1 is SGHVS, CDR2 FQNEAQ, per germline. The CDR3 is 13 residues long. V lost 3 bases to trimming and J lost 5 bases, with 9 bases between them. The CDR3 loop is CASSLNTGDTQYF. CDR3 coding DNA: TGTGCCAGCAGCTTGAATACAGGAGATACGCAGTATTTT.

The chain employs TRBV19 and TRBJ1-5, with D possibly matching TRBD1 (5 bases). The germline V gene has CDR1 LNHDA and CDR2 SQIVND (reference sequence). This CDR3 region has 17 residues. V shed 7 bases and J shed 3 bases, with 22 bases lying between them. CDR3 amino acids: CASIGGTDGRHNQPQHF. DNA for the CDR3: TGTGCCAGTATCGGGGGGACTGACGGCCGCCACAATCAGCCCCAGCATTTT.

The rearrangement uses TRBV5-4 and TRBJ2-2; 11 nucleotides match TRBD2. This CDR3 has 15 amino acids. Trimming cost V 3 bases and J 7 bases; bases outside gene matches: 5. The germline V gene has CDR1 SGHNT and CDR2 YYREEE (reference sequence). The CDR3 coding sequence is TGTGCCAGCAGCTCCGGGACTAGCGGTGGCGGGGAGCTGTTTTTT. It specifies CASSSGTSGGGELFF.

V usage is TRBV7-3 and J usage is TRBJ2-5, with TRBD2 matching over 8 bases. J was trimmed by 3 bases and V by 5 bases; bases with no gene match: 2. CDR1 SGHTA and CDR2 FQGTGA come from the germline V gene. The CDR3 runs to 13 residues. The CDR3 reads CASSQAGEETQYF. The CDR3 bases are TGTGCCAGCAGCCAAGCGGGAGAAGAGACCCAGTACTTC.

This sequence joins TRBV4-2 and TRBJ2-7, with 9 bases matching TRBD2. Per the germline V gene, CDR1 is LGHNA and CDR2 is YNFKEQ. V shed 0 bases and J 7 bases; nucleotides not matched to a gene: 4. The CDR3 extends over 14 amino acids. CDR3 in amino acids: CASSQDPSGREQYF. As DNA, the CDR3 is TGTGCCAGCAGCCAAGATCCAAGCGGGAGGGAGCAGTACTTC.

The chain carries TRBV5-1 and TRBJ2-5; a weak D match, TRBD1 (6 bases). With 7 bases removed from V and 2 bases from J, the gap between germline ends came to 15 bases. Per the germline V gene, CDR1 is SGHRS and CDR2 is YFSETQ. The CDR3 runs to 14 residues. DNA for the CDR3: TGCGCCAGCTCCAGGGGACCGATTCAAGAGACCCAGTACTTC. Its protein product is CASSRGPIQETQYF.

This chain connects TRBV29-1 to TRBJ2-1, with 8 nucleotides matching TRBD1. Trimming cost V 5 bases and J 8 bases; bases outside gene matches: 11. In germline, CDR1 is SQVTM, CDR2 ANQGSEA. The CDR3 sequence is 14 residues long. This CDR3 reads CSVRRQGARDEQFF. In DNA form, the CDR3 reads TGCAGCGTTCGTAGGCAGGGGGCTCGGGATGAGCAGTTCTTC.

This sequence joins TRBV5-1 and TRBJ2-3, with no clear D. Trimming removed 1 base from V and 3 bases from J, with 6 bases in between. The germline gives CDR1 SGHRS, CDR2 YFSETQ. The CDR3 is 13 amino acids. The CDR3 protein is CASSLPPTDTQYF. In nucleotides, the CDR3 is TGCGCCAGCAGCTTGCCCCCGACAGATACGCAGTATTTT.

The chain couples TRBV11-3 to TRBJ2-3, with a possible D match to TRBD1 (5 bases). The ends were cut back, 5 bases at V and 0 bases at J, with 9 bases in the middle. The CDR3 extends over 14 amino acids. In germline, CDR1 is SGHNT, CDR2 YENEEA. The CDR3: CASSLRDSTDTQYF. The CDR3 DNA reads as TGTGCCAGCAGCCTCAGGGATAGCACAGATACGCAGTATTTT. Looking up the rest from reference TRBV11-3 and TRBJ2-3 gives the full variable domain: EAGVVQSPRYKIIEKKQPVAFWCNPISGHNTLYWYLQNLGQGPELLIRYENEEAVDDSQLPKDRFSAERLKGVDSTLKIQPAELGDSAVYLCASSLRDSTDTQYFGPGTRLTVL.

This chain connects TRBV5-7 to TRBJ1-1, with D unclear. TRBV5-7 is filed as an ORF, its function uncertain. Trimming took off 1 base at V and 1 base at J, with 17 bases between the two ends. CDR3 length: 17 residues. Here the CDR3 DNA reads TGTGCCAGCAGCTTGTGTTGGGGAGGAGTGTGGAACACTGAAGCTTTCTTT. Encoded protein: CASSLCWGGVWNTEAFF.

The chain is built from TRBV14 and TRBJ1-1; no clear D. This CDR3 spans 13 amino acids. Germline V gene data show CDR1 as SGHDN and CDR2 as FVKESK. The germline V and J ends were trimmed by 4 bases and 5 bases, with 11 bases remaining between them. The CDR3 loop is CASSRLPETEAFF. Written as DNA, the CDR3 is TGTGCCAGCAGCCGATTGCCTGAGACTGAAGCTTTCTTT.

This clone was found many times. This sequence joins TRBV5-1 and TRBJ2-2, with D hard to call. Germline V gene data show CDR1 as SGHRS and CDR2 as YFSETQ. Trimming removed 0 bases at V and 7 bases at J, with 10 bases between. This CDR3 spans 14 amino acids. The CDR3 loop reads CASSLEITGGELFF. CDR3 in DNA: TGCGCCAGCAGCTTGGAAATAACTGGCGGGGAGCTGTTTTTT.

V usage is TRBV6-1 and J usage is TRBJ2-1; TRBD2 might be the D (6 bases). Germline-derived CDR1 and CDR2 are MNHNS and SASEGT. The CDR3 extends over 16 amino acids. Trimming removed 2 bases at V and 1 base at J, with 12 bases between. The chain's CDR3 is CASSEWTTGSYNEQFF. The CDR3 nucleotides are TGTGCCAGCAGTGAATGGACTACCGGTTCCTACAATGAGCAGTTCTTC.

V and J are TRBV6-1 and TRBJ1-2; D is perhaps TRBD1 (5 bases). The CDR3 has 16 residues. Trimming took 4 bases from V and 3 from J, leaving 18 bases between them. The germline V gene has CDR1 MNHNS and CDR2 SASEGT. The CDR3 reads CASSARDGPGDYGYTF. The CDR3 DNA reads as TGTGCCAGCAGTGCAAGGGACGGCCCGGGGGACTATGGCTACACCTTC.

The chain combines TRBV11-2 with TRBJ2-3, with D possibly being TRBD2 (6 bases). The germline gives CDR1 SGHAT, CDR2 FQNNGV. V gave up 7 bases and J gave up 0 bases, with 20 bases separating them. The CDR3 contains 17 residues. The CDR3 nucleotides are TGTGCCAGCACCCTCGCTCCAACTAGCCTGAGCACAGATACGCAGTATTTT. It encodes CASTLAPTSLSTDTQYF.

The gene calls are TRBV28 and TRBJ2-3; TRBD2 matches 10 bases. The germline gives CDR1 MDHEN, CDR2 SYDVKM. CDR3 length: 16 amino acids. J was trimmed by 1 base and V by 5 bases; bases with no gene match: 6. The CDR3, as DNA: TGTGCCAGCAGTGGAATAGGACTAGCGGGCACAGATACGCAGTATTTT. It yields the protein CASSGIGLAGTDTQYF.

This chain links TRBV11-2 with TRBJ2-2, with D possibly TRBD1 on 6 matching bases. This CDR3 contains 14 residues. Trimming took off 8 bases at V and 5 bases at J, with 15 bases between the two ends. Germline V gene lookup returns CDR1 SGHAT and CDR2 FQNNGV. CDR3 bases: TGTGCCAGCTCCGAGGGGGTATGGACCGGGGAGCTGTTTTTT. Its translation is CASSEGVWTGELFF.